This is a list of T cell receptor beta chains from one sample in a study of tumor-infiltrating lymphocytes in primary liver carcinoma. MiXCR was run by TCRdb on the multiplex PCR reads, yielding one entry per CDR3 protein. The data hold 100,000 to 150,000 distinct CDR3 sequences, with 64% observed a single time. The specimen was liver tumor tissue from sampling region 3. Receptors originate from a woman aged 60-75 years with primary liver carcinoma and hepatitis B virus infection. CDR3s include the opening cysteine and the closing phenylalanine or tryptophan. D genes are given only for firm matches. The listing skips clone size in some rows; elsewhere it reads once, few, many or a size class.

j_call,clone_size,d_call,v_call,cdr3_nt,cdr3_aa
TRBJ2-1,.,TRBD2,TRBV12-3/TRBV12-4,TGTGCCAGCAGTTTTCTAGCGGGAGGTATCTCATACAATGAGCAGTTCTTC,CASSFLAGGISYNEQFF
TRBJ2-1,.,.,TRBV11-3,TGTGCCAGCAACTCAAGGGGAGGATCCTGCAATGAGCAGTTCTTC,CASNSRGGSCNEQFF
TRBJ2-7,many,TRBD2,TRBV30,TGTGCCTGGAGTACGTCAGCGGGAGGAAAAGAGCAGTACTTC,CAWSTSAGGKEQYF
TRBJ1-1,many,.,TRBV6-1,TGTGCCACCCCGGCAGGGACGAACACTGAAGCTTTCTTT,CATPAGTNTEAFF
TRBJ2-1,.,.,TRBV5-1,TGCGTCAGAAGCTTGGACGCCCTGAACCATGAGCAGTTCTTC,CVRSLDALNHEQFF
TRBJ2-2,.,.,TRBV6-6,TGTGCCAGCCTCGGGTCCAGTGGGATAACCGTGGAGCTGTTTTTT,CASLGSSGITVELFF
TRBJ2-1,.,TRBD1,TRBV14,TGTGCCAGCAGCCAAGCCAGAAATCAGGGACAGGGCTCAGCTTACAATGAGCAGTTCTTC,CASSQARNQGQGSAYNEQFF
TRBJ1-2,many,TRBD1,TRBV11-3,TGTGCCAGCAGCCAATTCCCGGCAGGGGGATACTTTAACTATGGCTACACCTTC,CASSQFPAGGYFNYGYTF
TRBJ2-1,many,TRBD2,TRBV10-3,TGTGCCACCGGGACTAGCGGGTGGTACCGAAATGAGCAGTTCTTC,CATGTSGWYRNEQFF
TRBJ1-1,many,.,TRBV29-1,TGCAGCGTTGGGTCGAGTTCGGAAACTGAAGCTTTCTTT,CSVGSSSETEAFF
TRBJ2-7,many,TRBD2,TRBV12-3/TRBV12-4,TGTGCCAGCACCCTGGGGGAGGGTCCCTACGAGCAGTACTTC,CASTLGEGPYEQYF
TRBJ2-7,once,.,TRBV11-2,TGTGCCAACAGCTTAGCGGGACAGCCCTCTTACGAGCAGTATTTC,CANSLAGQPSYEQYF
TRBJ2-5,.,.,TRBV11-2,TGTGCCAGCAGCTTAGGAGTACCAAAGGAGACCCAGTACTTC,CASSLGVPKETQYF
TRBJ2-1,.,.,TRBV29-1,TGCAGCGTGGGATTGATGTGGGCAAACAATGCGCAGTTCTTC,CSVGLMWANNAQFF